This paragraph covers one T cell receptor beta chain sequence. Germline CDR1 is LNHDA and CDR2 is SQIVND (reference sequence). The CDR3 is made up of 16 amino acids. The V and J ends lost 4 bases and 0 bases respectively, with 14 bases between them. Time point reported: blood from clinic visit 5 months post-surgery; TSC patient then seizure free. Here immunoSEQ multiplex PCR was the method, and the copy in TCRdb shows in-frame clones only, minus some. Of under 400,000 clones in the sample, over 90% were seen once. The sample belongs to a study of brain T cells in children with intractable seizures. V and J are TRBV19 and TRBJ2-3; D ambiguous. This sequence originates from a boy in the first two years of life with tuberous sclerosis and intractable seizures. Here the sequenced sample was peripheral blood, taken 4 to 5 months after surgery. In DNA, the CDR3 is TGTGCCAGTAGTAGCCCTTGGGCAGAAAGCACAGATACGCAGTATTTT. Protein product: CASSSPWAESTDTQYF.